This T cell receptor (beta chain) was sequenced in a study of beta chain features in type 1 diabetes. Study-wide background: The number of sorted cells examined across all samples was roughly 100,000,000.

Study-level results: Cells that show high TCR expression could be over-represented by cDNA sequencing. Among all four CD4+ subsets, Type 1 diabetes patients had TCRB CDR3s that were moderately but significantly shorter.

The CDR3 is 15 residues long. Per the germline V gene, CDR1 is SGHTA and CDR2 is FQGNSA. Trimming stripped 1 base from V and 2 bases from J, with 10 bases between. Based on CD45RO/CCR7/CD25/CD127/CD95/CD27, CD4+ regulatory, stem cell-like memory, naive and central memory cells were sorted. Comments on this clone: Its specificity is not known.

The isolated RNA, all of it, was reverse transcribed, so expressed TCRB transcripts were what got sequenced. Sequencing used immunoSEQ multiplex PCR; TCRdb keeps in-frame clones, though not all of them. The profile covers around 250,000 clones, with under 70% appearing a single time and around 0.05% taken by the ten largest. The genes are TRBV7-2 and TRBJ2-3; no firm D call. The sequenced sample was naive CD4+ T cells from blood. The clonotype originates from a young man in good health. The CDR3 region has the DNA TGTGCCAGCAGCTTAGGGGTGATAGCCACAGATACGCAGTATTTT. Residues: CASSLGVIATDTQYF.